Each of the 18 T cell receptor beta chains below was sequenced from the same sample in a study of CD8 T cells in Susac syndrome. RNA amounts of about 0.45 to 1 ug underwent reverse transcription with random hexamers. Using its own MiXCR run on the immunoSEQ multiplex PCR reads, TCRdb lists one record per CDR3 protein. The sample lists fewer than 250,000 distinct CDR3 sequences; about 94% were seen once. The material sequenced was CD4+ T cells from PBMCs. The receptors were sampled from a human donor in good health.

This chain joins TRBV24-1 and TRBJ2-3; TRBD2 matches at 12 bases. The V and J ends lost 0 bases and 5 bases, in that order; junction bases with no gene match: 5. Germline assignment: CDR1 KGHDR and CDR2 SFDVKD. The length of the CDR3 is 17 residues. CDR3 sequence: CATSDLSSGGAEDTQYF. The DNA for the CDR3 is TGTGCCACCAGTGATTTGTCTAGCGGGGGGGCAGAAGATACGCAGTATTTT.

This clonotype was detected a few times. The J gene is TRBJ1-2, the V gene TRBV18; D is possibly TRBD1 (5 bases). V dropped 3 bases and J dropped 3 bases, with 8 bases sitting between them. The CDR3 covers 13 residues. CDR1 and CDR2 from the germline V gene are KGHSH and LQKENI. Here the CDR3 DNA reads TGTGCCAGCTCACCGGGACTAGACTATGGCTACACCTTC. As protein: CASSPGLDYGYTF.

This rearrangement joins TRBV5-1 to TRBJ2-6, with D maybe TRBD1 (5 bases). The CDR3 extends over 18 amino acids. V lost 2 bases and J 1 base, leaving 16 bases between the germline ends. Germline V gene data show CDR1 as SGHRS and CDR2 as YFSETQ. The CDR3 spells CASSLGAKRGSGANVLTF. CDR3 nucleotide sequence: TGCGCCAGCAGCTTAGGTGCCAAAAGGGGATCTGGGGCCAACGTCCTGACTTTC.

This chain links TRBV13 with TRBJ1-6; the D gene is possibly TRBD1 (6 bases). The CDR3 length is 15 residues. With 5 bases removed from V and 11 bases from J, the gap between germline ends came to 19 bases. The V gene's germline CDR1 is PRHDT and CDR2 FYEKMQ (reference sequence). The DNA for the CDR3 is TGTGCCAGCAGCCCAATGGGGGGCAGGGAAGCACCCCTCCACTTT. It codes for CASSPMGGREAPLHF.

This chain links TRBV9 with TRBJ1-2; 7 positions agree with TRBD1. The CDR3 runs to 15 residues. Germline CDR1 SGDLS, CDR2 YYNGEE. J was trimmed by 0 bases and V by 3 bases; bases with no gene match: 5. Written as DNA, the CDR3 is TGTGCCAGCAGCGCAGGGGGGACTACTAACTATGGCTACACCTTC. Translation: CASSAGGTTNYGYTF.

This clonotype is a singleton in its sample. This chain uses TRBV5-1 with TRBJ2-5, with 8 bases identical to TRBD2. This CDR3 has 15 residues. Trimming at V came to 3 bases and at J to 4 bases, leaving 8 bases not matched to a gene. CDR1 is SGHRS and CDR2 is YFSETQ in the germline V gene. The CDR3 region is CASSWSGGGVETQYF. As DNA, the CDR3 is TGCGCCAGCAGCTGGAGCGGGGGAGGTGTAGAGACCCAGTACTTC.

The V gene is TRBV6-6, the J gene TRBJ2-7; 8 bases fit TRBD2. The CDR3 consists of 15 residues. Germline V lookup: CDR1 MNHNY, CDR2 SVGAGI (reference sequence). The V and J ends lost 2 bases and 0 bases, in that order; junction bases with no gene match: 3. The CDR3 protein is CASSYGRGDSYEQYV. The CDR3 DNA is TGTGCCAGCAGTTACGGGCGGGGGGACTCCTACGAGCAGTACGTC.

The V gene is TRBV7-2, the J gene TRBJ2-1; TRBD2 matches 10 bases. Germline CDR1 SGHTA, CDR2 FQGNSA. Trimming took 1 base from V and 5 from J; bases not matched to a gene: 5. This CDR3 region has 16 residues. CDR3 in amino acids: CASSLGVAGGHNEQFF. The CDR3 region has the DNA TGTGCCAGCAGCTTAGGGGTAGCGGGGGGACACAATGAGCAGTTCTTC.

The V call is TRBV7-9, the J call TRBJ1-5; tentative D call: TRBD1 (5 bases). Germline-derived CDR1 and CDR2 are SEHNR and FQNEAQ (reference sequence). The CDR3 length is 14 residues. The V end was cut by 5 bases, the J end by 3 bases, with 11 bases between. The DNA of the CDR3 is TGTGCCAGCAGCCCCCTGGACACCAATCAGCCCCAGCATTTT. Translated: CASSPLDTNQPQHF.

The chain combines TRBV7-9 with TRBJ2-5; weak D call: TRBD1 (5 bases). Trimming removed 2 bases from V and 1 base from J, with 20 bases in between. The CDR3 sequence is 18 residues long. Germline CDR1 and CDR2: SEHNR and FQNEAQ (reference sequence). Written as DNA, the CDR3 is TGTGCCAGCAGCTTATTCCCCCCCAGGGTGGGTTTCCAAGAGACCCAGTACTTC. Amino acids: CASSLFPPRVGFQETQYF.

This chain connects TRBV19 to TRBJ2-1, with D tentatively TRBD1 (5 bases). There are 15 residues in the CDR3. Deletions cut 3 bases from V and 4 bases from J, with 13 bases between. CDR1 and CDR2 from the germline V gene are LNHDA and SQIVND (reference sequence). Here the CDR3 DNA reads TGTGCCAGTAGTATCAGCAGGGTGACTTACAATGAGCAGTTCTTC. This sequence encodes CASSISRVTYNEQFF.

The rearrangement uses TRBV7-9 and TRBJ2-5, with 12 bases fitting TRBD2. CDR1 and CDR2 (germline): SEHNR, FQNEAQ (reference sequence). CDR3 length: 17 amino acids. J gave up 4 bases and V 0 bases, and 6 bases lay outside the gene matches. The chain's CDR3 is CASSLAHLAGGLETQYF. The DNA of the CDR3 is TGTGCCAGCAGCTTAGCCCATCTAGCGGGGGGGCTAGAGACCCAGTACTTC. The full variable domain, rest sourced from reference TRBV7-9 and TRBJ2-5, is DTGVSQNPRHKITKRGQNVTFRCDPISEHNRLYWYRQTLGQGPEFLTYFQNEAQLEKSRLLSDRFSAERPKGSFSTLEIQRTEQGDSAMYLCASSLAHLAGGLETQYFGPGTRLLVL.

The rearrangement links TRBV29-1 to TRBJ2-7; unclear D gene. Germline loops: CDR1 SQVTM, CDR2 ANQGSEA. Trimming left V 4 bases short and J 6 bases short, with 10 bases between. There are 11 residues in the CDR3. The chain's CDR3 is CSVVKDVEQYF. In DNA form, the CDR3 reads TGCAGCGTTGTGAAGGATGTCGAGCAGTACTTC.

This clonotype was recorded only once. The rearrangement uses TRBV20-1 and TRBJ1-3; D gene ambiguous. The CDR3 runs to 13 residues. Per the germline V gene, CDR1 is DFQATT and CDR2 is SNEGSKA (reference sequence). V shed 1 base and J shed 3 bases, with 7 bases lying between them. CDR3 loop: CSARADGGNTIYF. CDR3 sequence (DNA): TGCAGTGCTAGAGCGGACGGTGGAAACACCATATATTTT.

The genes are TRBV6-5 and TRBJ2-3; D is ambiguous. The CDR3 is 12 amino acids. Germline V gene data show CDR1 as MNHEY and CDR2 as SVGAGI. Trimming removed 5 bases from V and 6 bases from J, with 9 bases in between. CDR3 coding DNA: TGTGCCAGCAGTCAGTGGCGGGATACGCAGTATTTT. This gives the protein CASSQWRDTQYF.

The chain recombines TRBV4-3 with TRBJ1-2; no firm D call. The CDR3 length is 16 residues. V lost 1 base to trimming and J lost 4 bases, with 16 bases between them. Germline assignment: CDR1 LGHNA and CDR2 YSLEER. The CDR3 DNA sequence: TGCGCCAGCAGCCAAGGTGCGGAGGGCAGTGGCTATGGCTACACCTTC. Protein product: CASSQGAEGSGYGYTF.

This clonotype was found a few times. A read error may produce the germline difference seen at one junction end. CDR3 sequence: CASSLDRGNSPLHF. The CDR3, as DNA: TGTGCCAGCTCACTGGACAGGGGGAATTCACCCCTCCACTTT. The chain employs TRBV5-1 and TRBJ1-6, with 10 bases lining up with TRBD1. This CDR3 has 14 amino acids. Germline CDR1 SGHRS, CDR2 YFSETQ.

V is TRBV9 and J is TRBJ2-5; D is uncertain. V lost 2 bases, J lost 5 bases, and 10 bases lay in between. Germline assignment: CDR1 SGDLS and CDR2 YYNGEE. The CDR3 has 13 residues. The CDR3 coding sequence is TGTGCCAGCAGCGTTGGAAATCGGGAGACCCAGTACTTC. Encoded protein: CASSVGNRETQYF.